This T cell receptor (beta chain) was retrieved from a study of follicular helper T cells after annual influenza vaccination. Study-level background: After each seasonal flu vaccination, blood came on days 0, 7 and 28.

In germline, CDR1 is MNHNS, CDR2 SASEGT. V lost 4 bases, J lost 0 bases, and 6 bases stayed unmatched. The CDR3 loop spans 18 amino acids. Time point given: 2014-2015 season, pre-vaccination. Produced via immunoSEQ multiplex PCR; TCRdb's table is partial and in-frame only. This table holds approximately 30,000 clones, approximately 80% found once. This sequence originates from an adult who received the influenza vaccine. The chain recombines TRBV6-1 with TRBJ1-6; TRBD1 matches 10 bases. This specimen consisted of CXCR5+ CD38- circulating T follicular helper cells from blood, obtained on the day of influenza vaccination. Specified subset: circulating Tfh, non-naive CD4+CXCR5+PD-1+ (ICOS+CD38+ or ICOS-CD38-). The CDR3 DNA is TGTGCCAGCAGTGCGTCGGGACAGGGGTCCTCCTATAATTCACCCCTCCACTTT. Its translation is CASSASGQGSSYNSPLHF.